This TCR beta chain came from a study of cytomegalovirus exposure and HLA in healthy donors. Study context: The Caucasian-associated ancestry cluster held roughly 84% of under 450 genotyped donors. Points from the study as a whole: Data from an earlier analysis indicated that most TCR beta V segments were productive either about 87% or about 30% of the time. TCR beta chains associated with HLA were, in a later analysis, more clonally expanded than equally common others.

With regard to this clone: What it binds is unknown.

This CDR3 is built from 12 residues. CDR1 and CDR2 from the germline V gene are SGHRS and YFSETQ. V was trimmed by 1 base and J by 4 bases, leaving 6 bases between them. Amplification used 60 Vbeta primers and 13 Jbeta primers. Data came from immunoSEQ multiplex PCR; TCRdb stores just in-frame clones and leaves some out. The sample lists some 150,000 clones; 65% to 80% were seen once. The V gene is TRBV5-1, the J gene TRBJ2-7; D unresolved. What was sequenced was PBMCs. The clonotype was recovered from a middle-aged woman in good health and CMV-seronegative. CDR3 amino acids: CASSLNEYEQYF. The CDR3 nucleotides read TGCGCCAGCAGCTTGAACGAGTACGAGCAGTACTTC.